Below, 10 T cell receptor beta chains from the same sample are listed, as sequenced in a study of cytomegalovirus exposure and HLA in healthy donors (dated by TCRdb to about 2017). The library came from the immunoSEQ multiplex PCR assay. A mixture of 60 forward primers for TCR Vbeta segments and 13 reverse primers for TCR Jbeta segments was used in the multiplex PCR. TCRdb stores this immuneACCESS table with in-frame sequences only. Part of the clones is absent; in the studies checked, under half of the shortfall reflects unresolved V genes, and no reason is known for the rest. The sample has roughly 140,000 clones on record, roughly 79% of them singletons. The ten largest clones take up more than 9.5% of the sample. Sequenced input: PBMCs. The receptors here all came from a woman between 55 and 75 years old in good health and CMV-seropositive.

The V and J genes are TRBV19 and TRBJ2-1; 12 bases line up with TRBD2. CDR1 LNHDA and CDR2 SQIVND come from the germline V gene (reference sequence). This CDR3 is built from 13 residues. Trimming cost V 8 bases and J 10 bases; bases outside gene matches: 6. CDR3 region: CASGLAGRGEQFF. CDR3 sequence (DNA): TGTGCCAGTGGACTAGCGGGACGGGGGGAGCAGTTCTTC.

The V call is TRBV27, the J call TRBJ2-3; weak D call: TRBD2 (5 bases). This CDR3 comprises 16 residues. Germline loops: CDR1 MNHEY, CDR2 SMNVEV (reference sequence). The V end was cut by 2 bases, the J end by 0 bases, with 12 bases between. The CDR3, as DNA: TGTGCCAGCAGTTTAAGGGCGGAGGCTAGCACAGATACGCAGTATTTT. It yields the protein CASSLRAEASTDTQYF.

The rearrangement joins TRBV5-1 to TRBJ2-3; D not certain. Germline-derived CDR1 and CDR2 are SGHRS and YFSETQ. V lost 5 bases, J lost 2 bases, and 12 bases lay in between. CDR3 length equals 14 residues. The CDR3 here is CASRVRANTDTQYF. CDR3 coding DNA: TGCGCCAGCAGGGTACGCGCCAACACAGATACGCAGTATTTT.

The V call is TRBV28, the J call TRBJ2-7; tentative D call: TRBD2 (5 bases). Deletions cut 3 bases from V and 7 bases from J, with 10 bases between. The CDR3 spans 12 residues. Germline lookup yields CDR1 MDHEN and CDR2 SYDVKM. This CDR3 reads CASSFMRDEQYF. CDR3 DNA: TGTGCCAGCAGTTTTATGAGGGATGAGCAGTACTTC.

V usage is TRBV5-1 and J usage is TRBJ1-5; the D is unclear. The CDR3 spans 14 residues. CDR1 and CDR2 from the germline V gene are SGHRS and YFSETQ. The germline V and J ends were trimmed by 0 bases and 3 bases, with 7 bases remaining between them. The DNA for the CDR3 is TGCGCCAGCAGCTTGGGAGGGTACAATCAGCCCCAGCATTTT. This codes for CASSLGGYNQPQHF.

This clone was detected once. The CDR3 coding sequence is TGTGCCAGCAGCCGTGGCGGGACGGGGGGGAGGAGCGCAGATACGCAGTATTTT. This encodes CASSRGGTGGRSADTQYF. The chain carries TRBV7-2 and TRBJ2-3, with TRBD2 matching over 8 bases. The length of the CDR3 is 18 residues. Trimming took 5 bases from V and 4 from J; bases not matched to a gene: 17. In germline, CDR1 is SGHTA, CDR2 FQGNSA.

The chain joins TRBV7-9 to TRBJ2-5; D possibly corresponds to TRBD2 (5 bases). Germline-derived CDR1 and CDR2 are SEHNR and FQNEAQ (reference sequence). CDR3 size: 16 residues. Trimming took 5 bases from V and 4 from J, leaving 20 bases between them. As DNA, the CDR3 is TGTGCCAGCAGCCCCCCAGGACTCACCATGGGAGAGACCCAGTACTTC. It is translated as CASSPPGLTMGETQYF.

CDR3 nucleotides: TGTGCAAGCGGCAGTGCCTCCTACAATGAGCAGTTCTTC. As protein: CASGSASYNEQFF. The chain uses TRBV15 and TRBJ2-1; a weak D match, TRBD2 (5 bases). The CDR3 is 13 residues long. Looked up from germline, CDR1 is LNHNV and CDR2 is YYDKDF (reference sequence).

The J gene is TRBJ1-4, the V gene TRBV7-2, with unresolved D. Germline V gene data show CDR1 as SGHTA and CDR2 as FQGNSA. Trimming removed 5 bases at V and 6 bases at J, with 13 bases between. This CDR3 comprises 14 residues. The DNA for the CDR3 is TGTGCCAGCAGCCCCTATACGGGAGATGAAAAACTGTTTTTT. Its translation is CASSPYTGDEKLFF.

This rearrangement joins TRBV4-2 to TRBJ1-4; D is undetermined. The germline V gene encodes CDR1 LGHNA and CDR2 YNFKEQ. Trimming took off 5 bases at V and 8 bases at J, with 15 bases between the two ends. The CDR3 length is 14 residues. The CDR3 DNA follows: TGTGCCAGCAGCTACATGCGGGATCTGGAAAAACTGTTTTTT. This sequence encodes CASSYMRDLEKLFF.